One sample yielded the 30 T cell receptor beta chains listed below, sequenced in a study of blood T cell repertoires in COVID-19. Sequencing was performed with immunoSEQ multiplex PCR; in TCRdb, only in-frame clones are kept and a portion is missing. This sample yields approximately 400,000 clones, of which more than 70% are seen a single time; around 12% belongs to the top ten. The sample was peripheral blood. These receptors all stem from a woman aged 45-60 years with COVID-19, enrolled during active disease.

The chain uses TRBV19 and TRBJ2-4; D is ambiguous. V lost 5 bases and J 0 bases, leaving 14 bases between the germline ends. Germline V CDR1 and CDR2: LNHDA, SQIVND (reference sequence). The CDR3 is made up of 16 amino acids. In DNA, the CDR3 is TGTGCCAGTAGTTCACCGATCCTACTAGCCAAAAACATTCAGTACTTC. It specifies CASSSPILLAKNIQYF.

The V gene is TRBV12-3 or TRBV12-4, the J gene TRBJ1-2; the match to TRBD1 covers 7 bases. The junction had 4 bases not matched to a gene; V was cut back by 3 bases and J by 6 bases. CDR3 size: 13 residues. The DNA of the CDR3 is TGTGCCAGCAGTTTCGAAGGGGGCAATGGCTACACCTTC. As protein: CASSFEGGNGYTF.

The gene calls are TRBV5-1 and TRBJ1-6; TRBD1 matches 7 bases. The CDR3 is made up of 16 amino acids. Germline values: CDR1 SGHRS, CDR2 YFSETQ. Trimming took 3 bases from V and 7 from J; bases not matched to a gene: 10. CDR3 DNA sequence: TGCGCCAGCAGCTGGGACAGACCTAATGAGAATTCACCCCTCCACTTT. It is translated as CASSWDRPNENSPLHF.

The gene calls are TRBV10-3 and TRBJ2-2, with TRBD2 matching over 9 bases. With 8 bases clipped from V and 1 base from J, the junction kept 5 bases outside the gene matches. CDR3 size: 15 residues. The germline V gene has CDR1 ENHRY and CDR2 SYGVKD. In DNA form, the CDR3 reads TGTGCCATCGCCGGGACTAGCCAGAACACCGGGGAGCTGTTTTTT. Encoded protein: CAIAGTSQNTGELFF.

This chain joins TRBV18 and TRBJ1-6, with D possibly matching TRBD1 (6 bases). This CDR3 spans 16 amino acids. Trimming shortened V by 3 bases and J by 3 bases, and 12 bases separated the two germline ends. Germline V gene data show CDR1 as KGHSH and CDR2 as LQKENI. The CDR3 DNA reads TGTGCCAGCTCACCCAACAGGGCCCTCTATAATTCACCCCTCCACTTT. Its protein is CASSPNRALYNSPLHF.

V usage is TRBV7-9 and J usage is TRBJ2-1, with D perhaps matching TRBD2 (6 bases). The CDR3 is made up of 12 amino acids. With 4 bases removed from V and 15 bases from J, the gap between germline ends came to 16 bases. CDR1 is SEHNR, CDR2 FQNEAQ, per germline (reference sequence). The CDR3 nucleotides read TGTGCCAGCAGCTCCGCGGGGCTAGCGAGGTTCTTC. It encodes CASSSAGLARFF.

The CDR3 loop is CASSEGEWTLLREQYF. The CDR3 coding sequence is TGTGCCAGCAGTGAAGGAGAGTGGACTCTCCTACGAGAGCAGTACTTC. This sequence joins TRBV6-1 and TRBJ2-7; D may be TRBD2 (5 bases). The CDR3 is 16 amino acids. Per germline, CDR1 MNHNS and CDR2 SASEGT. V lost 1 base to trimming and J lost 7 bases, with 20 bases between them.

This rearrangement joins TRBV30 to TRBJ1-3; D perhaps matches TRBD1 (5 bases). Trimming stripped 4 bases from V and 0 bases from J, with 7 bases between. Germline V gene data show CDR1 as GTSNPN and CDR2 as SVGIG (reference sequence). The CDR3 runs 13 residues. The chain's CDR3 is CAWTGNSGNTIYF. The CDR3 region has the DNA TGTGCCTGGACAGGGAACTCTGGAAACACCATATATTTT.

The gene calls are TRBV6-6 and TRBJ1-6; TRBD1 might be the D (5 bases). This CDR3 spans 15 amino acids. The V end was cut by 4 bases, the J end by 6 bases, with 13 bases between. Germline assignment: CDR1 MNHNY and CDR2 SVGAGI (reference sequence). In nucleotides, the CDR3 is TGTGCCAGCAGTTCCACCAGGGCCCCTAATTCACCCCTCCACTTT. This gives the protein CASSSTRAPNSPLHF.

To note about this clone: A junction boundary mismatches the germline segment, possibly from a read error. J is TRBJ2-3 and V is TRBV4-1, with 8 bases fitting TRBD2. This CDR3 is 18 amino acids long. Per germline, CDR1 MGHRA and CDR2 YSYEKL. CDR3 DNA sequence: TGCGCCAGCAGGCAAGTCCCGCCGCAGCGGGGGCGCACAGATACGCAGTATTTT. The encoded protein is CASRQVPPQRGRTDTQYF.

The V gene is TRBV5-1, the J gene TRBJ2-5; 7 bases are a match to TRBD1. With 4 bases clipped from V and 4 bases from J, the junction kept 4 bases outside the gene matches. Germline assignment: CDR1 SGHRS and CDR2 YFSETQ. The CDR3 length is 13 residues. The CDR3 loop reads CASSPTGRETQYF. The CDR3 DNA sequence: TGCGCCAGCAGCCCGACAGGGAGAGAGACCCAGTACTTC.

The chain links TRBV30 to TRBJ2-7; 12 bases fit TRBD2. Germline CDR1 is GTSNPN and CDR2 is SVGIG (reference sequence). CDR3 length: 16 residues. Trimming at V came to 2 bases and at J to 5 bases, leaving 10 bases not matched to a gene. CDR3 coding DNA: TGTGCCTGGAGTTTATGGACTAGCGGGGCCCCTAACGAGCAGTACTTC. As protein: CAWSLWTSGAPNEQYF.

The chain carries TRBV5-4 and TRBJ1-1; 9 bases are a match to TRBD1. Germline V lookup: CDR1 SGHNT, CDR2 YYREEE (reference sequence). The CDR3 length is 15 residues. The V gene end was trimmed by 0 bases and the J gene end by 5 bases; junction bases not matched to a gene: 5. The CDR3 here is CASSLGGQGLTEAFF. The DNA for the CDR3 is TGTGCCAGCAGCTTGGGGGGACAGGGCTTAACTGAAGCTTTCTTT. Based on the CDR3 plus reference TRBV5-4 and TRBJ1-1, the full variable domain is ETGVTQSPTHLIKTRGQQVTLRCSSQSGHNTVSWYQQALGQGPQFIFQYYREEENGRGNFPPRFSGLQFPNYSSELNVNALELDDSALYLCASSLGGQGLTEAFFGQGTRLTVV.

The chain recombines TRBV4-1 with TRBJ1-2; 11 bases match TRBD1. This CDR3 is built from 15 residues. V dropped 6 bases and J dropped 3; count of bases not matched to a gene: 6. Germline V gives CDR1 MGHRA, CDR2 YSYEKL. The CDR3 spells CASRPPGQGDYGYTF. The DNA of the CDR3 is TGCGCCAGCAGACCGCCGGGACAGGGGGACTATGGCTACACCTTC.

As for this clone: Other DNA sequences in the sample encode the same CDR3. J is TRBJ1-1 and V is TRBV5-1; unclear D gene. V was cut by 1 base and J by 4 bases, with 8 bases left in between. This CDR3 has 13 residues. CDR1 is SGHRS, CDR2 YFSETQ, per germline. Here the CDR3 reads CASSLSRGTEAFF. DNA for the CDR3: TGCGCCAGCAGCTTGTCCCGAGGCACTGAAGCTTTCTTT.

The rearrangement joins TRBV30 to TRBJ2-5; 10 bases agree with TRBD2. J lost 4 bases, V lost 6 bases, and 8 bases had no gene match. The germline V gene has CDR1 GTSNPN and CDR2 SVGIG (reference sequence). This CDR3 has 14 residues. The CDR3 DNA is TGTGCCTGCATCCTAGCGGGGGATGCAGAGACCCAGTACTTC. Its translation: CACILAGDAETQYF.

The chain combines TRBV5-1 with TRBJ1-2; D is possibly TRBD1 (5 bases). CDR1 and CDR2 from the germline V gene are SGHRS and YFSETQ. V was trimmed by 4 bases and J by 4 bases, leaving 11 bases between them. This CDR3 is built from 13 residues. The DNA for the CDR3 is TGCGCCAGCAGCCCGGGGGAGGTCTATGGCTACACCTTC. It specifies CASSPGEVYGYTF.

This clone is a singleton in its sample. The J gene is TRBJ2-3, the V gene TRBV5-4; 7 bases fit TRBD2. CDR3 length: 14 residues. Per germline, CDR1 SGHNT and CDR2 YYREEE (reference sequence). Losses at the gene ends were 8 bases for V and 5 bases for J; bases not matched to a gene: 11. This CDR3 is CASTGGSVGDTQYF. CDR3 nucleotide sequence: TGTGCCAGTACGGGGGGTTCGGTCGGAGATACGCAGTATTTT.

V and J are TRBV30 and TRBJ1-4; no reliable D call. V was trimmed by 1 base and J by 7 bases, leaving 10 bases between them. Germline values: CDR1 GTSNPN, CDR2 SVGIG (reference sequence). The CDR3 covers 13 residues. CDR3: CAWSALISEKLFF. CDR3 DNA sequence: TGTGCCTGGAGTGCACTTATAAGTGAAAAACTGTTTTTT.

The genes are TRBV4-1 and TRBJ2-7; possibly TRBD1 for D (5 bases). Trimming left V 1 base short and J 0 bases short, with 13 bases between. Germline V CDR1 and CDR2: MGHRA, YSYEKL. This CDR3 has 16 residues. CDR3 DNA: TGCGCCAGCAGCCAAGTATCAGGGCGCAGCTCCTACGAGCAGTACTTC. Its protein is CASSQVSGRSSYEQYF.

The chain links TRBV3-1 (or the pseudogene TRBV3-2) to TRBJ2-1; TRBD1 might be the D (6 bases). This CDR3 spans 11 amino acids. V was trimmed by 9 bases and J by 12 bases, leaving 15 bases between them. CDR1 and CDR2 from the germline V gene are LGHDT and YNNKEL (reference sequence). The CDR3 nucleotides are TGTGCCAGTTTGGGGGCGGTAGGGCAGTTCTTC. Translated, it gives CASLGAVGQFF.

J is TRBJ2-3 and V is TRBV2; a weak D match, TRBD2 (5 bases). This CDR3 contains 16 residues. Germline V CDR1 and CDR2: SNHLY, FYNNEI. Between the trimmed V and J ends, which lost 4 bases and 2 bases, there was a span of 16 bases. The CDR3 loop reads CASSGPPGSNTDTQYF. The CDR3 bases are TGTGCCAGCAGTGGACCGCCTGGGAGTAACACAGATACGCAGTATTTT.

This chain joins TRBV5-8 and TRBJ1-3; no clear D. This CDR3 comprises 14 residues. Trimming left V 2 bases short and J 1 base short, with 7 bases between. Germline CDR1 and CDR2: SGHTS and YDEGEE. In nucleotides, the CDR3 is TGTGCCAGCAGCTTAGGAGGATCTGGAAACACCATATATTTT. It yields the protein CASSLGGSGNTIYF.

The CDR3 DNA reads TGCAGCGTTAAAATAGACCCGGCGGAGGGAAACACCATATATTTT. It specifies CSVKIDPAEGNTIYF. The chain has TRBV29-1 and TRBJ1-3, with unresolved D. Trimming left V 5 bases short and J 4 bases short, with 18 bases between. CDR1 is SQVTM, CDR2 ANQGSEA, per germline. The CDR3 runs 15 residues. The variable domain in full, with the rest retrieved from reference TRBV29-1 and TRBJ1-3, is SAVISQKPSRDICQRGTSLTIQCQVDSQVTMMFWYRQQPGQSLTLIATANQGSEATYESGFVIDKFPISRPNLTFSTLTVSNMSPEDSSIYLCSVKIDPAEGNTIYFGEGSWLTVV.

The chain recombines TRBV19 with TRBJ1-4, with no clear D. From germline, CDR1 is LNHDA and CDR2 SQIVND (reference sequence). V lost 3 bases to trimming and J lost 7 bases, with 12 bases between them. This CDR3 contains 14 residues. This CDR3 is CASSIYFTVEKLFF. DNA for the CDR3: TGTGCCAGTAGTATTTACTTCACAGTTGAAAAACTGTTTTTT.

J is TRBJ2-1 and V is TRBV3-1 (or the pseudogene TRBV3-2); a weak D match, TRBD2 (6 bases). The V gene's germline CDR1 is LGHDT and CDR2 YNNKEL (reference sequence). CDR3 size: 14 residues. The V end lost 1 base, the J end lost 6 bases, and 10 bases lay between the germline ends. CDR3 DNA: TGTGCCAGCAGCCAAGGGAGGGTAGTCAATGAGCAGTTCTTC. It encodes CASSQGRVVNEQFF.

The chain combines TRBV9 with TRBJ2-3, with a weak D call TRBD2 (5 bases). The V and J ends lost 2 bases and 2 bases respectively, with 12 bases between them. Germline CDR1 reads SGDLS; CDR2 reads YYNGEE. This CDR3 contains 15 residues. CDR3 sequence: CASSVGGSDTDTQYF. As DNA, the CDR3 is TGTGCCAGCAGCGTCGGAGGCAGTGACACAGATACGCAGTATTTT.

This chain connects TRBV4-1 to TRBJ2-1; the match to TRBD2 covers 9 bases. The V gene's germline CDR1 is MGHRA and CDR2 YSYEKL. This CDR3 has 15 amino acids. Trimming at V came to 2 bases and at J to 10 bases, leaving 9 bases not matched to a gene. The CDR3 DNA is TGCGCCAGCAGCCAACAAATCGCGGGGGGGCGCGAGCAGTTCTTC. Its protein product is CASSQQIAGGREQFF.

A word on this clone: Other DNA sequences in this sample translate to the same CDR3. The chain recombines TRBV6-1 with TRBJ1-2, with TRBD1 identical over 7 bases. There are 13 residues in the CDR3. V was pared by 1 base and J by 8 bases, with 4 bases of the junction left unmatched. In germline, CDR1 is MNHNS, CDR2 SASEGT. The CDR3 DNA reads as TGTGCCAGCAGTGAAGGACAGGGATACGGCTACACCTTC. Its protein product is CASSEGQGYGYTF.

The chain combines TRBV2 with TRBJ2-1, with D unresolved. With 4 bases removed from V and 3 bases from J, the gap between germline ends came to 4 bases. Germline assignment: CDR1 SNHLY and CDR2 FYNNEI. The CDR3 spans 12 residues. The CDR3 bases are TGTGCCAGCAGTGCTTTCTACAATGAGCAGTTCTTC. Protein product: CASSAFYNEQFF.